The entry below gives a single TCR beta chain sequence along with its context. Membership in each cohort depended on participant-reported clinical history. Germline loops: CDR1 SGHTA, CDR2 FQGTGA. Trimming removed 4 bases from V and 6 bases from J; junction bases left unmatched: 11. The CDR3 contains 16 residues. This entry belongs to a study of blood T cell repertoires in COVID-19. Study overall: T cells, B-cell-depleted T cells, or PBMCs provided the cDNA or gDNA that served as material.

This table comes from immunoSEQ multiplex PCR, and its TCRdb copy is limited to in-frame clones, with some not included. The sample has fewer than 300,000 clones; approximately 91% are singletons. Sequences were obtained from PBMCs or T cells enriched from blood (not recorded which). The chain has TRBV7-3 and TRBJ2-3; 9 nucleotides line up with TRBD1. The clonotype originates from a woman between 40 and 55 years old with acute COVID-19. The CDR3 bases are TGTGCCAGCAGCTCCCACGGGACAGGGATTGGGGATACGCAGTATTTT. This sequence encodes CASSSHGTGIGDTQYF.